This entry describes one T cell receptor beta chain. The source of the sample is a study of TIL therapy for anti-PD-1-resistant metastatic lung cancer. The libraries were made with immunoSEQ v3. The repertoire was sequenced with immunoSEQ multiplex PCR; TCRdb's copy has only in-frame clones and lacks some. The data show about 20,000 clones, 83% seen once. The V end lost 3 bases, the J end lost 2 bases, and 8 bases lay between the germline ends. This CDR3 is 14 amino acids long. Per germline, CDR1 SNHLY and CDR2 FYNNEI. Stated time point: pre-treatment sample, taken before nivolumab and TIL therapy. The clonotype originates from a person aged 30 to 80 with non-small cell lung cancer. The input for sequencing was blood, taken at baseline. V and J are TRBV2 and TRBJ1-3; no definite D call. The CDR3 loop reads CASSDEGAGNTIYF. For the CDR3, the DNA is TGTGCCAGCAGTGACGAGGGCGCTGGAAACACCATATATTTT.